A single sample gave rise to the 28 T cell receptor beta chains below, sequenced in a study of identical twins. MiXCR, applied by TCRdb to the 5' RACE reads, yields one record per CDR3 protein. Among about 190,000 distinct CDR3 sequences listed, 15% were seen once. Separately, the same data were catalogued under a study of T cells expressing NK-cell markers.

Sequenced: CD8+ T cells sorted from blood. Receptors were obtained from a woman between 18 and 29 years old in good health.

This clonotype has at least ten counts. This chain links TRBV3-1 with TRBJ1-1; D might be TRBD1 (6 bases). Germline-derived CDR1 and CDR2 are LGHDT and YNNKEL (reference sequence). CDR3 length: 18 amino acids. V shed 2 bases and J shed 1 base, with 20 bases lying between them. The CDR3 reads CASSQSVGTGTWNTEAFF. In DNA, the CDR3 is TGTGCCAGCAGCCAATCGGTGGGAACAGGGACCTGGAACACTGAAGCTTTCTTT.

This clonotype was counted between two and nine times. The chain carries TRBV7-2 and TRBJ2-7; TRBD1 might be the D (5 bases). Germline V lookup: CDR1 SGHTA, CDR2 FQGNSA. V shed 4 bases and J shed 3 bases, with 13 bases lying between them. The CDR3 has 14 residues. CDR3 sequence reads: CASSSPQGSYEQYF. For the CDR3, the DNA is TGTGCCAGCAGCTCCCCGCAGGGTAGCTACGAGCAGTACTTC.

The chain employs TRBV4-3 and TRBJ2-3; 8 bases are a match to TRBD2. In germline, CDR1 is LGHNA, CDR2 YSLEER. The CDR3 contains 15 residues. After removal of 8 bases from V and 0 bases from J, the junction contained 7 bases not matched to a gene. CDR3 DNA sequence: TGCGCCAGCGGATCGACTAGCGCGAGCACAGATACGCAGTATTTT. Amino acid sequence: CASGSTSASTDTQYF.

This clonotype turned up a few times. V gene TRBV11-2 combines with J gene TRBJ2-1; no definite D call. The CDR3 is 16 residues long. V shed 3 bases and J shed 4 bases, with 16 bases lying between them. Germline V gene lookup returns CDR1 SGHAT and CDR2 FQNNGV. CDR3 sequence (DNA): TGTGCCAGCAGCTTGGGGTACGGTTCGTCGTACAATGAGCAGTTCTTC. The encoded protein is CASSLGYGSSYNEQFF.

The rearrangement joins TRBV2 to TRBJ2-5; possible D gene TRBD2, 6 bases. V gave up 1 base and J gave up 4 bases, with 10 bases separating them. CDR1 and CDR2 (germline): SNHLY, FYNNEI. This CDR3 region has 14 residues. Written as DNA, the CDR3 is TGTGCCAGCAGTGAAGGCGGGACTTTAGAGACCCAGTACTTC. Residues: CASSEGGTLETQYF.

The genes are TRBV7-9 and TRBJ2-1; no firm D call. The V end lost 4 bases, the J end lost 10 bases, and 8 bases lay between the germline ends. This CDR3 has 11 amino acids. Germline loops: CDR1 SEHNR, CDR2 FQNEAQ (reference sequence). CDR3 sequence: CASSSDEEQFF. The CDR3 DNA sequence: TGTGCCAGCAGCTCGGACGAAGAGCAGTTCTTC. Full variable domain (missing parts from reference TRBV7-9 and TRBJ2-1): DTGVSQNPRHKITKRGQNVTFRCDPISEHNRLYWYRQTLGQGPEFLTYFQNEAQLEKSRLLSDRFSAERPKGSFSTLEIQRTEQGDSAMYLCASSSDEEQFFGPGTRLTVL.

This clonotype was detected a few times. The chain recombines TRBV13 with TRBJ2-7; TRBD1 matches at 9 bases. The CDR3 runs to 17 residues. Germline CDR1 and CDR2: PRHDT and FYEKMQ (reference sequence). The V segment lost 4 bases and the J segment 3 bases; nucleotides outside the gene matches: 13. DNA of the CDR3: TGTGCCAGCAGCTCCTCCCTCGACCTGGGACAGGGCTACGAGCAGTACTTC. The encoded protein is CASSSSLDLGQGYEQYF.

The V gene is TRBV12-3 or TRBV12-4, the J gene TRBJ2-3; maybe TRBD1 (6 bases). CDR3 length: 13 amino acids. Trimming cost V 4 bases and J 5 bases, with 10 bases left between them. The CDR3 DNA reads as TGTGCCAGCAGTTCCAAAGGGGGAGATACGCAGTATTTT. Its translation: CASSSKGGDTQYF.

The V gene is TRBV12-3 or TRBV12-4, the J gene TRBJ1-1; possible D gene TRBD1, 5 bases. The CDR3 runs 19 residues. V was clipped by 3 bases and J by 2 bases, with 25 bases between them. The CDR3 DNA follows: TGTGCCAGCAGTTTCCTTCTTTTTATCCAGGGACCCTCTAACACTGAAGCTTTCTTT. Translating gives CASSFLLFIQGPSNTEAFF.

This clonotype appeared a few times. The chain has TRBV9 and TRBJ2-3; D not certain. The CDR3 is 14 residues long. Between the trimmed V and J ends, which lost 0 bases and 6 bases, there was a span of 11 bases. From germline, CDR1 is SGDLS and CDR2 YYNGEE. CDR3 in amino acids: CASSVVGIEDTQYF. CDR3 in DNA: TGTGCCAGCAGCGTAGTAGGTATTGAGGATACGCAGTATTTT. Filled out from reference TRBV9 and TRBJ2-3, the complete variable domain reads DSGVTQTPKHLITATGQRVTLRCSPRSGDLSVYWYQQSLDQGLQFLIQYYNGEERAKGNILERFSAQQFPDLHSELNLSSLELGDSALYFCASSVVGIEDTQYFGPGTRLTVL.

The chain employs TRBV12-3 or TRBV12-4 and TRBJ2-5; the D gene is possibly TRBD2 (6 bases). The CDR3 contains 13 residues. With 5 bases removed from V and 3 bases from J, the gap between germline ends came to 10 bases. CDR3 sequence: CASSPWGEETQYF. CDR3 DNA sequence: TGTGCCAGCAGTCCATGGGGGGAAGAGACCCAGTACTTC.

This clonotype was counted only a few times. This chain uses TRBV6-1 with TRBJ2-5; D is uncertain. CDR1 MNHNS and CDR2 SASEGT come from the germline V gene. The germline V and J ends were trimmed by 0 bases and 5 bases, with 13 bases remaining between them. The CDR3 consists of 15 residues. In DNA, the CDR3 is TGTGCCAGCAGTGAAGCGACTGGGGTGGGGGAGACCCAGTACTTC. Its translation is CASSEATGVGETQYF.

The chain has TRBV3-1 and TRBJ1-1; TRBD1 is a possible D gene (5 bases). The CDR3 covers 15 residues. The V end was cut by 0 bases, the J end by 5 bases, with 13 bases between. Germline V CDR1 and CDR2: LGHDT, YNNKEL (reference sequence). The DNA of the CDR3 is TGTGCCAGCAGCCAAGATCTCATGGGGGGGACTGAAGCTTTCTTT. This sequence encodes CASSQDLMGGTEAFF.

There are a few counts of this clonotype. The V call is TRBV19, the J call TRBJ2-1, with 7 nucleotides matching TRBD1. V shed 6 bases, J shed 0 bases, and the junction held 5 bases outside the gene matches. This CDR3 spans 15 amino acids. Germline CDR1 reads LNHDA; CDR2 reads SQIVND (reference sequence). CDR3 sequence: CASRTGHFSYNEQFF. CDR3 in DNA: TGTGCCAGTAGGACAGGGCACTTCTCCTACAATGAGCAGTTCTTC.

This chain uses TRBV28 with TRBJ1-1; D might be TRBD1 (5 bases). Trimming took 2 bases from V and 5 from J, leaving 12 bases between them. Germline-derived CDR1 and CDR2 are MDHEN and SYDVKM. CDR3 length equals 14 residues. The chain's CDR3 is CASSLTRVQTEAFF. The CDR3 DNA is TGTGCCAGCAGTTTAACCAGGGTTCAGACTGAAGCTTTCTTT.

The CDR3 DNA sequence: TGCGCCAGCAGTAATAAGGGACAGGGGTACCACGAGCAGTACTTC. Protein sequence: CASSNKGQGYHEQYF. The chain couples TRBV10-2 to TRBJ2-7, with TRBD1 matching 10 bases. J was trimmed by 5 bases and V by 5 bases; bases with no gene match: 9. The CDR3 is made up of 15 amino acids. Germline V gene sequence: CDR1 WSHSY, CDR2 SAAADI.

This clonotype was seen ten or more times. The chain links TRBV29-1 to TRBJ2-3; D might be TRBD1 (6 bases). The ends were cut back, 2 bases at V and 2 bases at J, with 14 bases in the middle. In germline, CDR1 is SQVTM, CDR2 ANQGSEA. CDR3 length: 15 amino acids. CDR3 nucleotide sequence: TGCAGCGTTGAACTGAGACAGGCCAACACAGATACGCAGTATTTT. Protein sequence: CSVELRQANTDTQYF.

This clonotype was counted a few times. This sequence joins TRBV15 and TRBJ1-2; the D gene is possibly TRBD1 (6 bases). Between the trimmed V and J ends, which lost 0 bases and 3 bases, there was a span of 8 bases. Germline-derived CDR1 and CDR2 are LNHNV and YYDKDF (reference sequence). The CDR3 loop spans 14 amino acids. The CDR3 region is CATSRDRGDYGYTF. CDR3 DNA: TGTGCCACCAGCAGAGACAGGGGTGACTATGGCTACACCTTC. The variable domain in full, completed from reference TRBV15 and TRBJ1-2, reads DAMVIQNPRYQVTQFGKPVTLSCSQTLNHNVMYWYQQKSSQAPKLLFHYYDKDFNNEADTPDNFQSRRPNTSFCFLDIRSPGLGDTAMYLCATSRDRGDYGYTFGSGTRLTVV.

This clonotype was seen a handful of times. The chain carries TRBV12-3 or TRBV12-4 and TRBJ2-7; the D is unclear. The CDR3 totals 12 residues. V dropped 9 bases and J dropped 5 bases, with 14 bases sitting between them. CDR3 nucleotides: TGTGCCAGTACCTCTGGAACACACGAGCAGTACTTC. The encoded protein is CASTSGTHEQYF.

V usage is TRBV29-1 and J usage is TRBJ1-1; tentatively, D is TRBD1 (6 bases). CDR1 is SQVTM, CDR2 ANQGSEA, per germline. This CDR3 comprises 12 residues. V lost 4 bases and J 6 bases, leaving 12 bases between the germline ends. This CDR3 is CSVGGGFAEAFF. The CDR3 coding sequence is TGCAGCGTTGGAGGGGGTTTTGCTGAAGCTTTCTTT.

V is TRBV27 and J is TRBJ2-7, with TRBD1 identical over 10 bases. V trimming: 5 bases; J trimming: 3 bases; junction bases outside the gene matches: 7. Germline V gene lookup returns CDR1 MNHEY and CDR2 SMNVEV (reference sequence). The CDR3 contains 15 residues. The CDR3 here is CASSQTGQGGYEQYF. The CDR3 nucleotides read TGTGCCAGCAGTCAGACCGGACAGGGGGGCTACGAGCAGTACTTC.

The sample holds many counts of this clonotype. This chain connects TRBV12-3 or TRBV12-4 to TRBJ2-2; TRBD2 might be the D (5 bases). The CDR3 totals 14 residues. Trimming took 7 bases from V and 1 from J, leaving 10 bases between them. CDR3 protein: CASTPRENTGELFF. In DNA, the CDR3 is TGTGCCAGCACCCCACGGGAGAACACCGGGGAGCTGTTTTTT.

The chain recombines TRBV14 with TRBJ2-7; no clear D. The ends were cut back, 1 base at V and 1 base at J, with 11 bases in the middle. Germline values: CDR1 SGHDN, CDR2 FVKESK. This CDR3 region has 15 residues. For the CDR3, the DNA is TGTGCCAGCAGCCAAGGGACCCTGACATCCTACGAGCAGTACTTC. Its protein product is CASSQGTLTSYEQYF.

This clonotype was counted only a few times. The genes are TRBV10-3 and TRBJ1-1, with D uncertain. The ends were cut back, 6 bases at V and 1 base at J, with 12 bases in the middle. The CDR3 length is 14 residues. Germline-derived CDR1 and CDR2 are ENHRY and SYGVKD. This CDR3 reads CAISPDVRNTEAFF. The DNA of the CDR3 is TGTGCCATCAGCCCTGATGTAAGGAACACTGAAGCTTTCTTT.

V and J are TRBV6-2 or TRBV6-3 and TRBJ2-7, with D possibly TRBD2 on 5 matching bases. V shed 8 bases and J shed 0 bases, with 17 bases lying between them. This CDR3 spans 15 amino acids. The germline V gene encodes CDR1 MNHEY and CDR2 SVGEGT. Here the CDR3 DNA reads TGTGCCAGCCTGGACCGGGGAACAGTCTCCTACGAGCAGTACTTC. It yields the protein CASLDRGTVSYEQYF.

This clonotype was found a few times. This sequence joins TRBV7-2 and TRBJ1-1; TRBD1 matches 9 bases. Germline CDR1 and CDR2: SGHTA and FQGNSA. The CDR3 consists of 15 residues. With 4 bases clipped from V and 2 bases from J, the junction kept 5 bases outside the gene matches. CDR3 sequence (DNA): TGTGCCAGCAGCTACCGGGACAGGGTTAACACTGAAGCTTTCTTT. This codes for CASSYRDRVNTEAFF.

This chain connects TRBV5-8 to TRBJ2-1; 9 positions agree with TRBD2. Per the germline V gene, CDR1 is SGHTS and CDR2 is YDEGEE. This CDR3 has 15 residues. With 6 bases clipped from V and 8 bases from J, the junction kept 12 bases outside the gene matches. The CDR3 region is CASNLAGGPSDEQFF. CDR3 DNA: TGTGCCAGCAATCTTGCGGGAGGGCCCTCAGATGAGCAGTTCTTC.

The chain employs TRBV14 and TRBJ1-1; D uncertain. This CDR3 contains 16 residues. CDR1 and CDR2 (germline): SGHDN, FVKESK. Deletions cut 1 base from V and 5 bases from J, with 17 bases between. CDR3 residues: CASSQAGRSFLTEAFF. The CDR3 DNA reads TGTGCCAGCAGCCAAGCTGGGAGGTCGTTCCTAACTGAAGCTTTCTTT. Full variable domain (outside the CDR3, taken from reference TRBV14 and TRBJ1-1): EAGVTQFPSHSVIEKGQTVTLRCDPISGHDNLYWYRRVMGKEIKFLLHFVKESKQDESGMPNNRFLAERTGGTYSTLKVQPAELEDSGVYFCASSQAGRSFLTEAFFGQGTRLTVV.